This T cell receptor beta chain was profiled in a study of early T cells in non-severe SARS-CoV-2 infection. Unique molecular identifiers were added to individual cDNA molecules. TCRdb re-derived calls from the 5' RACE reads in MiXCR, one entry per CDR3 protein. The sample has fewer than 100,000 distinct CDR3 sequences; roughly 16% are singletons. Trimming stripped 4 bases from V and 0 bases from J, with 11 bases between. CDR1 and CDR2 (germline): MNHNY, SVGAGI (reference sequence). This CDR3 spans 15 amino acids. This clonotype was obtained from an adult who was a healthcare worker with PCR-confirmed SARS-CoV-2 infection or an uninfected control (not recorded which). Sequencing used whole blood. The chain carries TRBV6-6 and TRBJ2-3, with unresolved D. The CDR3 DNA reads as TGTGCCAGCAGTTCAGTCGGCGGTAGCACAGATACGCAGTATTTT. This encodes CASSSVGGSTDTQYF.